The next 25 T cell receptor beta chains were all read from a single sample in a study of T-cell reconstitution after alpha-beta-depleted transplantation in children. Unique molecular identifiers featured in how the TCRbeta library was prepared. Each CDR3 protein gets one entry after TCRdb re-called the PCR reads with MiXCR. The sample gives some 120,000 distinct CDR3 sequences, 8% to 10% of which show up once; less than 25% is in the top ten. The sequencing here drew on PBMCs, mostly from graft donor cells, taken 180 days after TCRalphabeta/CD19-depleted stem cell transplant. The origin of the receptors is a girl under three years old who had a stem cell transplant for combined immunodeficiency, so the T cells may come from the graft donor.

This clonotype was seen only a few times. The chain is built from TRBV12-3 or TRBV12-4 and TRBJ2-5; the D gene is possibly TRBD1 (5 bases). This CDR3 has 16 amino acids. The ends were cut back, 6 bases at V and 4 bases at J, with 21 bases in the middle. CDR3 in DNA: TGTGCCAGCAGCTCCGCCGTGGGGCGGACGGGAGAGACCCAGTACTTC. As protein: CASSSAVGRTGETQYF.

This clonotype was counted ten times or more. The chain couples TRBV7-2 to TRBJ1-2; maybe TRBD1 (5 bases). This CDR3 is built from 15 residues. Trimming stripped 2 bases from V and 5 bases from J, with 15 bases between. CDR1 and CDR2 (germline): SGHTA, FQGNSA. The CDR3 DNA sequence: TGTGCCAGCAGCTTAACCGGGGCCAGGGAATATGGCTACACCTTC. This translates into CASSLTGAREYGYTF.

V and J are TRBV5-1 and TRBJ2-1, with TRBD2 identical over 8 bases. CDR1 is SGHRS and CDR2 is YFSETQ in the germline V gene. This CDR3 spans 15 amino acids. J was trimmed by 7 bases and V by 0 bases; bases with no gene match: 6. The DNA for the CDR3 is TGCGCCAGCAGCTTGGGCGCTAGCGGGTGGAATGAGCAGTTCTTC. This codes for CASSLGASGWNEQFF.

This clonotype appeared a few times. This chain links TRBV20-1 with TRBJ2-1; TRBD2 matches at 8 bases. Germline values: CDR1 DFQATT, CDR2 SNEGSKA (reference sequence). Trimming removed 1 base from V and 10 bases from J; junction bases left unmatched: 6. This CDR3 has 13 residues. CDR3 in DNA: TGCAGTGCTAGAGCCCGACTAGCGATCGAGCAGTTCTTC. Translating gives CSARARLAIEQFF.

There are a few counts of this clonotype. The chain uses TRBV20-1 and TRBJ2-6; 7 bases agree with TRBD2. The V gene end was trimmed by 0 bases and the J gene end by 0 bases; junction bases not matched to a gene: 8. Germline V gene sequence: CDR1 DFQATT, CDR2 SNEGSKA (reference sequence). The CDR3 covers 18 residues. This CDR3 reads CSARDLAGVSSGANVLTF. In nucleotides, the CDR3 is TGCAGTGCTAGAGATTTGGCGGGGGTGAGCTCTGGGGCCAACGTCCTGACTTTC.

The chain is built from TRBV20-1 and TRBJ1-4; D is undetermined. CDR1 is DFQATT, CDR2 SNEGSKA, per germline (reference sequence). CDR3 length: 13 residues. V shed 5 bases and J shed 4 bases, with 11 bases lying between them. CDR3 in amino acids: CSAPGSYNEKLFF. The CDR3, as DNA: TGCAGTGCTCCCGGGTCTTATAATGAAAAACTGTTTTTT.

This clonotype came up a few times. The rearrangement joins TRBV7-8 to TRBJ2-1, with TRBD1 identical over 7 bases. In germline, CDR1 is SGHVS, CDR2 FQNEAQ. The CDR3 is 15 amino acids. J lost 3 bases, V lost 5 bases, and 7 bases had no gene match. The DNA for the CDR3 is TGTGCCAGCAGCCCTGGACAGGCGATCTACAATGAGCAGTTCTTC. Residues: CASSPGQAIYNEQFF. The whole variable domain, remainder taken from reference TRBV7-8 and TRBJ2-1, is GAGVSQSPRYKVAKRGQDVALRCDPISGHVSLFWYQQALGQGPEFLTYFQNEAQLDKSGLPSDRFFAERPEGSVSTLKIQRTQQEDSAVYLCASSPGQAIYNEQFFGPGTRLTVL.

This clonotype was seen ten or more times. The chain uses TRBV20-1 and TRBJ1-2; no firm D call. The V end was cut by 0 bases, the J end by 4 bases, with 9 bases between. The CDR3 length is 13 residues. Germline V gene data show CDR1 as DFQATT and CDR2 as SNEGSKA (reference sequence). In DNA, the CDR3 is TGCAGTGCTAGAGAGATTTTCCTCTATGGCTACACCTTC. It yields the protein CSAREIFLYGYTF.

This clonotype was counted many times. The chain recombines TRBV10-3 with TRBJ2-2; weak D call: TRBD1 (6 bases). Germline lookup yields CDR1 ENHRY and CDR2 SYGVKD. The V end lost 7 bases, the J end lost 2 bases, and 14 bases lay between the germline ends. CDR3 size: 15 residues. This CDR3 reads CAITPGTPNTGELFF. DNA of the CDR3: TGTGCCATCACCCCCGGGACACCCAACACCGGGGAGCTGTTTTTT.

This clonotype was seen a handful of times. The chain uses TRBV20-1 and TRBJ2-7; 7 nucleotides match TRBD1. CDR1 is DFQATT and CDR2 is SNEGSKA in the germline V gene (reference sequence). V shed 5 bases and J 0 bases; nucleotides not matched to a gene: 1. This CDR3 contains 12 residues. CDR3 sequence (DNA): TGCAGTGCTTGGGACAGCTCCTACGAGCAGTACTTC. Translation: CSAWDSSYEQYF.

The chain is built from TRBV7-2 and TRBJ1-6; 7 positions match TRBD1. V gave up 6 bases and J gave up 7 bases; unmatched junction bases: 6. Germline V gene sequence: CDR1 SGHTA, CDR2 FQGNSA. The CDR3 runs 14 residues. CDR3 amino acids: CASRADRVNSPLHF. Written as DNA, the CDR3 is TGTGCCAGCAGAGCCGACAGGGTCAATTCACCCCTCCACTTT.

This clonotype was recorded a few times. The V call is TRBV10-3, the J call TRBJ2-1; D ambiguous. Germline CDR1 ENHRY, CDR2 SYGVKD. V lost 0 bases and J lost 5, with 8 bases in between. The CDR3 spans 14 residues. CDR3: CAISESLINNEQFF. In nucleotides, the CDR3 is TGTGCCATCAGTGAGTCATTAATCAACAATGAGCAGTTCTTC.

The CDR3 DNA sequence: TGTGCCAGCAGCTTAAGGCTAGCGGGAGGACAGGGTTACGAGCAGTACTTC. Translation gives CASSLRLAGGQGYEQYF. The chain joins TRBV7-2 to TRBJ2-7, with 11 bases aligning to TRBD2. The CDR3 consists of 17 residues. CDR1 and CDR2 from the germline V gene are SGHTA and FQGNSA. The V segment lost 2 bases and the J segment 4 bases; nucleotides outside the gene matches: 10.

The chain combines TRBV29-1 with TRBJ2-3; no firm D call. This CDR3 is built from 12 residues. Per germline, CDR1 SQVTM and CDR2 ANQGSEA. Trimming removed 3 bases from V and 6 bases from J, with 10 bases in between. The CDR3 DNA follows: TGCAGCGTTGAGTCGCCAGTCGATACGCAGTATTTT. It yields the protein CSVESPVDTQYF.

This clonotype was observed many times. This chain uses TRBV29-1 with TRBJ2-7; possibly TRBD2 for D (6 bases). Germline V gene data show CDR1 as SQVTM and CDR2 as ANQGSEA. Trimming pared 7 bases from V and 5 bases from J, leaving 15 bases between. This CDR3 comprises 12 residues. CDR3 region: CSAEGPGDEQYF. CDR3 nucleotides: TGCAGCGCCGAGGGCCCGGGAGACGAGCAGTACTTC.

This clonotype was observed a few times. The CDR3 reads CASTRASNEQFF. The CDR3, as DNA: TGTGCCAGCACCCGAGCTTCCAATGAGCAGTTCTTC. This chain uses TRBV12-3 or TRBV12-4 with TRBJ2-1; D is undetermined. This CDR3 is 12 amino acids long. The germline V and J ends were trimmed by 7 bases and 6 bases, with 10 bases remaining between them.

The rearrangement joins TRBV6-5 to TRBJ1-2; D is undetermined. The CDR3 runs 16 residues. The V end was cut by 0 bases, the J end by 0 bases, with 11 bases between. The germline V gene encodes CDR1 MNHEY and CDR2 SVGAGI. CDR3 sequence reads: CASSYSRAAPNYGYTF. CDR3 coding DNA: TGTGCCAGCAGTTACTCTCGGGCAGCACCTAACTATGGCTACACCTTC.

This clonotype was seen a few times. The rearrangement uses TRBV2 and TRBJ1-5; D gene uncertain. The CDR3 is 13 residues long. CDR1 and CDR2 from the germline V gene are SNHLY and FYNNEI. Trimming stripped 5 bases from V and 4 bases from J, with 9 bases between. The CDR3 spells CASSIEKNQPQHF. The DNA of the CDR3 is TGTGCCAGCAGTATTGAAAAGAATCAGCCCCAGCATTTT.

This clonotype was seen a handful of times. CDR3 region: CASLSGAGEQYF. The CDR3 DNA is TGTGCCAGCTTATCAGGGGCAGGGGAGCAGTACTTC. The V gene is TRBV12-3 or TRBV12-4, the J gene TRBJ2-7; maybe TRBD1 (6 bases). Trimming removed 8 bases from V and 7 bases from J, with 15 bases in between. The CDR3 consists of 12 residues.

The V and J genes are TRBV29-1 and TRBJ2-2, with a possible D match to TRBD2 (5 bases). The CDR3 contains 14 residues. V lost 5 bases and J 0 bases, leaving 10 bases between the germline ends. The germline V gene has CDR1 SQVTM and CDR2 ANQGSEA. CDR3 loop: CSVPRGTNTGELFF. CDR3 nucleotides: TGCAGCGTTCCCCGGGGTACGAACACCGGGGAGCTGTTTTTT.

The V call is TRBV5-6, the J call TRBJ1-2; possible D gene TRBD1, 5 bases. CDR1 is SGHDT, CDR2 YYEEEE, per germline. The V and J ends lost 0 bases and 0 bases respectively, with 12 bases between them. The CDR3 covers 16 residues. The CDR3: CASSLVGTVANYGYTF. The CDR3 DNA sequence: TGTGCCAGCAGCTTGGTAGGGACCGTAGCTAACTATGGCTACACCTTC. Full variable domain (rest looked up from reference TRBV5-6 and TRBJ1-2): DAGVTQSPTHLIKTRGQQVTLRCSPKSGHDTVSWYQQALGQGPQFIFQYYEEEERQRGNFPDRFSGHQFPNYSSELNVNALLLGDSALYLCASSLVGTVANYGYTFGSGTRLTVV.

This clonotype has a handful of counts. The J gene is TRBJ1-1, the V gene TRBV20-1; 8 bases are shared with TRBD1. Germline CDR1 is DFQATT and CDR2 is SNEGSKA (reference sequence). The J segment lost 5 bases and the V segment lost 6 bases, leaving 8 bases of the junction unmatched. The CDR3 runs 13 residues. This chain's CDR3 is CSASGGGWTEAFF. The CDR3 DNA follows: TGCAGTGCGTCAGGGGGCGGGTGGACTGAAGCTTTCTTT.

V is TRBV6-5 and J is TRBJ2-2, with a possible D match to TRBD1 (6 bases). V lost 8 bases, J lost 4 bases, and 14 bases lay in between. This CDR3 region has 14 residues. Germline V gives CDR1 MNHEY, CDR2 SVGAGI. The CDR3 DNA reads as TGTGCCAGCTCGGGACATACCTTCACCGGGGAGCTGTTTTTT. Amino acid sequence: CASSGHTFTGELFF.

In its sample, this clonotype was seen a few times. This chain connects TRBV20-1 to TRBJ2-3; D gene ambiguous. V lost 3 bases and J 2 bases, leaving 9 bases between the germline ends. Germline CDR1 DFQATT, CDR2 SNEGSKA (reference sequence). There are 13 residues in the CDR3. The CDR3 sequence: CSASNRATDTQYF. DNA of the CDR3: TGCAGTGCTAGCAACAGAGCCACAGATACGCAGTATTTT.

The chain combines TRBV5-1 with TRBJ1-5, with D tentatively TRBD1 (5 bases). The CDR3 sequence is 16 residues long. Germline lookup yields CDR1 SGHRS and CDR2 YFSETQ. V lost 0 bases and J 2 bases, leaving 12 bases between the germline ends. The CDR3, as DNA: TGCGCCAGCAGCTTGGGCCCTCAGGGCGGCAATCAGCCCCAGCATTTT. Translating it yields CASSLGPQGGNQPQHF.